This is a list of T cell receptor beta chains from one sample in a study of a mutant IDH1 vaccine in newly diagnosed glioma. Libraries were prepared by immunoSEQ multiplex PCR; TCRdb keeps only in-frame clonotypes and omits some of them. The data contain roughly 70,000 clones, 80% to 90% of them singletons. This material consisted of PBMCs, taken from a glioma patient treated with radiotherapy, temozolomide or both. The receptors originated from a man younger than 45 with glioma. The CDR3 runs from the conserved cysteine through the conserved F or W. A D gene is named only where the DNA matches it firmly. Some rows have no size entry. The others give once, few or many, or a class for an expanded clone.

d_call clone_size j_call v_call cdr3_aa cdr3_nt
TRBD1 NA TRBJ2-2 TRBV7-7 CASGLGTGHRDTGELFF TGTGCCAGCGGGCTTGGGACAGGGCATAGGGACACCGGGGAGCTGTTTTTT
TRBD2 NA TRBJ2-3 TRBV30 CAWNPVYGGGTDTQYF TGTGCCTGGAACCCGGTTTATGGGGGGGGCACAGATACGCAGTATTTT
NA once TRBJ2-5 TRBV5-5 CASSREPTGRGKETQYF TGTGCCAGCAGCCGAGAACCCACCGGTCGGGGGAAAGAGACCCAGTACTTC
NA NA TRBJ1-1 TRBV19 CASIRPGLGMNTEAFF TGTGCCAGTATCCGACCGGGTCTGGGGATGAACACTGAAGCTTTCTTT
NA NA TRBJ2-1 TRBV30 CAWSSTRGSNEQFF TGTGCCTGGAGTTCAACCCGTGGGTCCAATGAGCAGTTCTTC
NA NA TRBJ2-7 TRBV28 CASSLIGPGVYEQYF TGTGCCAGCAGCCTGATAGGACCGGGGGTCTACGAGCAGTACTTC
TRBD2 NA TRBJ2-7 TRBV5-1 CASSGEGSYEQYF TGCGCCAGCAGCGGGGAGGGTTCCTACGAGCAGTACTTC
NA once TRBJ2-7 TRBV19 CASSIGRGPYEQYF TGTGCCAGTAGTATCGGGCGGGGGCCCTACGAGCAGTACTTC
NA NA TRBJ1-3 TRBV7-9 CASSFRDFTNTIYF TGTGCCAGCAGCTTCAGGGACTTCACGAACACCATATATTTT
TRBD1 few TRBJ1-2 TRBV29-1 CSVGQGAHGYTF TGCAGCGTCGGACAGGGGGCTCATGGCTACACCTTC
NA NA TRBJ1-3 TRBV11-2 CASSLGVDSGNTIYF TGTGCCAGCAGCCTAGGGGTAGACTCTGGAAACACCATATATTTT
TRBD1 NA TRBJ1-6 TRBV19 CASSPGQYNSPLHF TGTGCCAGTAGCCCGGGACAGTATAATTCACCCCTCCACTTT
NA few TRBJ1-1 TRBV5-1 CASSRTEVNTEAFF TGCGCCAGCAGCAGGACAGAAGTGAACACTGAAGCTTTCTTT
NA NA TRBJ1-1 TRBV2 CASSSMSPLGYTEAFF TGTGCCAGCAGCTCAATGAGCCCTTTGGGATACACTGAAGCTTTCTTT
NA NA TRBJ1-1 TRBV6-6 CASTPTANAWAFF TGTGCCAGCACCCCAACCGCAAATGCTTGGGCTTTCTTT
NA NA TRBJ1-2 TRBV25-1 CASTGSTTGNYGYTF TGTGCCAGCACCGGGAGTACAACGGGAAACTATGGCTACACCTTC